This T cell receptor beta chain is drawn from a study of vaccination effects on CD4 cells after COVID-19. The authors isolated CD4+ T cells after about eleven days of culture. Participants were vaccinated with two doses of either the BNT162b2 or mRNA-1273 vaccine. Assay: immunoSEQ multiplex PCR; the TCRdb copy retains only in-frame clones and omits some. This sample has tens of thousands of clones, with over 75% found just once. Findings and limits, study-wide: Marked clonal contraction of infection- and vaccine-induced clones was seen late after vaccination.

Trimming cost V 5 bases and J 4 bases; bases outside gene matches: 10. The CDR3 has 16 residues. CDR1 is SGHTA and CDR2 is FQGTGA in the germline V gene. This clone showed up just once. Its antigen is undetermined. The gene calls are TRBV7-3 and TRBJ2-5; TRBD1 agrees at 10 bases. The specimen was CD4+ T cells from PBMCs cultured without peptide, collected after COVID-19 vaccination. The sequence was collected from a human donor who received a COVID-19 vaccine. The CDR3: CASSPQGQGLGETQYF. Written as DNA, the CDR3 is TGTGCCAGCAGCCCTCAGGGACAGGGGTTAGGAGAGACCCAGTACTTC.